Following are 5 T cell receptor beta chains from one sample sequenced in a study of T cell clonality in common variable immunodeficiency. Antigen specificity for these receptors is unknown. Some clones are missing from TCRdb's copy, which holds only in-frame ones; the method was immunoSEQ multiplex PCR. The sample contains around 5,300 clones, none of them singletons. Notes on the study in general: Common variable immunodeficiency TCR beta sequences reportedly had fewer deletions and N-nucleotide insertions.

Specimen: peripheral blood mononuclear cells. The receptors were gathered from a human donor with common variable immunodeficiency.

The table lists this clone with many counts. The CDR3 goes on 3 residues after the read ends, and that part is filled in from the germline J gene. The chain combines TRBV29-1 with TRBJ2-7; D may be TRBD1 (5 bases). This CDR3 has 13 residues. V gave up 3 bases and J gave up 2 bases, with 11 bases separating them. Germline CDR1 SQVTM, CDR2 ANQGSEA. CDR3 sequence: CSVEGQAPYEQYF. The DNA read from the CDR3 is TGCAGCGTTGAGGGGCAGGCACCCTACGAG.

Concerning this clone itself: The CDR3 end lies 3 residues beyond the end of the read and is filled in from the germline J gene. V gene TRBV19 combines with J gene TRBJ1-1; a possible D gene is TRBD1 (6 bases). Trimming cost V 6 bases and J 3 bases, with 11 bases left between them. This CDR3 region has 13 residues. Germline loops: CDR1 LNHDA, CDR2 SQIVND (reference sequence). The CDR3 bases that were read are TGTGCCAGTAGCCAGGGGAGGGACACTGAA. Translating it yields CASSQGRDTE. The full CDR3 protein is CASSQGRDTEAFF. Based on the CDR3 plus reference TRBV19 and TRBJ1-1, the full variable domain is DGGITQSPKYLFRKEGQNVTLSCEQNLNHDAMYWYRQDPGQGLRLIYYSQIVNDFQKGDIAEGYSVSREKKESFPLTVTSAQKNPTAFYLCASSQGRDTEAFFGQGTRLTVV.

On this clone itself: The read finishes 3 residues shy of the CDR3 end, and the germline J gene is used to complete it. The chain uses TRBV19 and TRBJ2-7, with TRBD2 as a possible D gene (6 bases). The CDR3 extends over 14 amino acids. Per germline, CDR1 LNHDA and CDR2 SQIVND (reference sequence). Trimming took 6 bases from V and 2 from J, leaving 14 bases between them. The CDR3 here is CASSVAGSTYEQYF. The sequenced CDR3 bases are TGTGCCAGTAGCGTGGCGGGGTCCACCTACGAG.

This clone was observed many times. CDR3 DNA, as far as it was read: TGTGCCAGCAGCTTGGGGTCAGGGGTTCAGCCC. Encoded protein: CASSLGSGVQP. The whole CDR3 protein is CASSLGSGVQPQHF. The chain has TRBV5-6 and TRBJ1-5; possibly TRBD1 for D (6 bases). The observed sequence ends 3 residues before the CDR3 terminus, with the missing tail filled in from the germline J gene. V gave up 0 bases and J gave up 6 bases, with 10 bases separating them. Germline V CDR1 and CDR2: SGHDT, YYEEEE. The CDR3 length is 14 residues.

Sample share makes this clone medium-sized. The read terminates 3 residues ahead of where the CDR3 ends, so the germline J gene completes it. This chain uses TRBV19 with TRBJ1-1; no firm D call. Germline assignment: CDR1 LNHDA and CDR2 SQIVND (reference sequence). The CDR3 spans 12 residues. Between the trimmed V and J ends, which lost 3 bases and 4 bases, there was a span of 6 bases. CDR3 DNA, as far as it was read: TGTGCCAGTAGTATGGCGGGCACTGAA. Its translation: CASSMAGTE. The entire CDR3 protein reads CASSMAGTEAFF. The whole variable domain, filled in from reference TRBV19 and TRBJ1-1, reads DGGITQSPKYLFRKEGQNVTLSCEQNLNHDAMYWYRQDPGQGLRLIYYSQIVNDFQKGDIAEGYSVSREKKESFPLTVTSAQKNPTAFYLCASSMAGTEAFFGQGTRLTVV.